This passage covers 16 T cell receptor beta chains from one sample sequenced in a study of cytomegalovirus exposure and HLA in healthy donors. A multiplex PCR was run with 60 Vbeta primers and 13 Jbeta primers. This table comes from immunoSEQ multiplex PCR, and its TCRdb copy is limited to in-frame clones, with some not included. In the table there are approximately 70,000 clones, roughly 80% of which are singletons. Sequencing used PBMCs. These receptors came from a man aged 60-69 years in good health and CMV-seropositive.

The rearrangement joins TRBV2 to TRBJ2-1, with D uncertain. The CDR3 is 12 residues long. V lost 8 bases and J lost 6, with 11 bases in between. Germline loops: CDR1 SNHLY, CDR2 FYNNEI. Here the CDR3 DNA reads TGTGCCAGCCCCGGGTTCTCCAATGAGCAGTTCTTC. It translates to CASPGFSNEQFF.

On this clone itself: At one boundary the junction diverges from the germline segment, which might be a read error. The gene calls are TRBV5-1 and TRBJ2-7; tentatively, D is TRBD2 (8 bases). Germline lookup yields CDR1 SGHRS and CDR2 YFSETQ. The CDR3 spans 15 residues. The CDR3: CASSFGRGLGYGQYF. The CDR3 bases are TGCGCCAGCAGCTTCGGGAGGGGGCTTGGATACGGGCAGTACTTC.

This clone was seen only a few times. The chain recombines TRBV19 with TRBJ2-1, with unresolved D. Germline CDR1 LNHDA, CDR2 SQIVND (reference sequence). The CDR3 spans 14 residues. V was clipped by 0 bases and J by 4 bases, with 7 bases between them. CDR3 amino acids: CASSIDALYNEQFF. The CDR3 DNA is TGTGCCAGTAGTATAGACGCGCTGTACAATGAGCAGTTCTTC.

This clone was seen only once. The rearrangement joins TRBV7-4 to TRBJ1-4; the match to TRBD1 covers 10 bases. J gave up 8 bases and V 4 bases, and 7 bases lay outside the gene matches. The CDR3 runs 15 residues. The germline gives CDR1 SGHVT, CDR2 SQSDAQ. This CDR3 is CASSSVDRGEEKLFF. The CDR3 nucleotides read TGTGCCAGCAGCTCCGTGGACAGGGGGGAAGAAAAACTGTTTTTT.

This clone has just a few counts. V is TRBV7-2 and J is TRBJ2-5; D is unresolved. Gene TRBJ2-7 matches the end of the DNA better, so the J call may be wrong. This CDR3 comprises 12 residues. Germline CDR1 reads SGHTA; CDR2 reads FQGNSA. The CDR3 DNA follows: TGTGCCAGCAGCTTAGACCCCTACGAGCAGTACTTC. Residues: CASSLDPYEQYF.

J is TRBJ2-1 and V is TRBV27, with 9 bases matching TRBD2. V lost 5 bases, J lost 5 bases, and 7 bases stayed unmatched. The CDR3 extends over 15 amino acids. The germline V gene encodes CDR1 MNHEY and CDR2 SMNVEV (reference sequence). The chain's CDR3 is CASSGSGRINNEQFF. The CDR3 nucleotides are TGTGCCAGCAGTGGAAGCGGGAGGATTAACAATGAGCAGTTCTTC.

J is TRBJ2-7 and V is TRBV6-1, with D uncertain. Germline V gives CDR1 MNHNS, CDR2 SASEGT. With 8 bases removed from V and 5 bases from J, the gap between germline ends came to 7 bases. This CDR3 is 10 amino acids long. The CDR3 spells CASYYNEQYF. CDR3 in DNA: TGTGCCAGCTATTACAACGAGCAGTACTTC.

A few counts support this clone. The chain employs TRBV9 and TRBJ2-5; 9 bases agree with TRBD1. The CDR3 totals 15 residues. Germline CDR1 and CDR2: SGDLS and YYNGEE. The junction had 6 bases not matched to a gene; V was cut back by 4 bases and J by 2 bases. The CDR3: CASSYTGTGQETQYF. CDR3 nucleotide sequence: TGTGCCAGCAGCTATACCGGGACAGGGCAAGAGACCCAGTACTTC.

Only a few counts were recorded for this clone. The J gene is TRBJ1-6, the V gene TRBV28, with no clear D. The length of the CDR3 is 14 residues. V lost 6 bases, J lost 3 bases, and 9 bases lay in between. CDR1 and CDR2 (germline): MDHEN, SYDVKM. DNA for the CDR3: TGTGCCAGCAGCCCTGACATCTATAATTCACCCCTCCACTTT. It translates to CASSPDIYNSPLHF.

This clone was seen a single time. The chain has TRBV10-1 and TRBJ2-1; D not resolved. The CDR3 runs 17 residues. The V and J ends lost 0 bases and 0 bases respectively, with 12 bases between them. CDR1 WNHNN and CDR2 SYGVQD come from the germline V gene (reference sequence). The CDR3 DNA is TGCGCCAGCAGTGAGTCGCGGCTTACGAGCTCCTACAATGAGCAGTTCTTC. Translation gives CASSESRLTSSYNEQFF.

The chain links TRBV5-1 to TRBJ2-7, with 10 bases that match TRBD2. The V segment lost 1 base and the J segment 2 bases; nucleotides outside the gene matches: 15. Germline CDR1 and CDR2: SGHRS and YFSETQ. The CDR3 has 19 residues. The CDR3 loop reads CASSLSFGASGSVPYEQYF. CDR3 nucleotides: TGCGCCAGCAGCTTGTCGTTTGGGGCTAGCGGGAGCGTACCCTACGAGCAGTACTTC.

V usage is TRBV6-1 and J usage is TRBJ1-4; D is possibly TRBD1 (6 bases). In germline, CDR1 is MNHNS, CDR2 SASEGT. Trimming stripped 2 bases from V and 7 bases from J, with 14 bases between. CDR3 length equals 15 residues. CDR3 nucleotide sequence: TGTGCCAGCAGTGAATCGGGGGGCAGGAGTGAAAAACTGTTTTTT. This encodes CASSESGGRSEKLFF.

The V gene is TRBV7-2, the J gene TRBJ1-5; tentatively, D is TRBD1 (5 bases). CDR3 length: 14 amino acids. Trimming took 5 bases from V and 1 from J, leaving 9 bases between them. Germline CDR1 SGHTA, CDR2 FQGNSA. The CDR3 loop is CASSRGASNQPQHF. The CDR3 bases are TGTGCCAGCAGCCGTGGGGCAAGCAATCAGCCCCAGCATTTT.

The chain recombines TRBV9 with TRBJ1-1; D may be TRBD1 (6 bases). The CDR3 is made up of 16 amino acids. Trimming shortened V by 0 bases and J by 10 bases, and 22 bases separated the two germline ends. CDR1 and CDR2 from the germline V gene are SGDLS and YYNGEE. CDR3 region: CASSVVVGVGARGAFF. DNA for the CDR3: TGTGCCAGCAGCGTAGTTGTCGGGGTGGGGGCGCGCGGAGCTTTCTTT.

V gene TRBV9 combines with J gene TRBJ2-1; D is unclear. Germline values: CDR1 SGDLS, CDR2 YYNGEE. The CDR3 runs 13 residues. V shed 0 bases and J shed 5 bases, with 6 bases lying between them. The CDR3 DNA reads as TGTGCCAGCAGCGTAGCCCCTAACAATGAGCAGTTCTTC. Translating it yields CASSVAPNNEQFF. Using reference TRBV9 and TRBJ2-1 for the parts outside the CDR3, the full variable domain is DSGVTQTPKHLITATGQRVTLRCSPRSGDLSVYWYQQSLDQGLQFLIQYYNGEERAKGNILERFSAQQFPDLHSELNLSSLELGDSALYFCASSVAPNNEQFFGPGTRLTVL.

The rearrangement joins TRBV5-4 to TRBJ2-5; possible D gene TRBD1, 6 bases. The V end was cut by 4 bases, the J end by 0 bases, with 16 bases between. CDR1 is SGHNT and CDR2 is YYREEE in the germline V gene (reference sequence). This CDR3 is built from 16 residues. CDR3: CASSPDPNRDQETQYF. The CDR3 bases are TGTGCCAGCAGCCCAGATCCAAACAGGGACCAAGAGACCCAGTACTTC.